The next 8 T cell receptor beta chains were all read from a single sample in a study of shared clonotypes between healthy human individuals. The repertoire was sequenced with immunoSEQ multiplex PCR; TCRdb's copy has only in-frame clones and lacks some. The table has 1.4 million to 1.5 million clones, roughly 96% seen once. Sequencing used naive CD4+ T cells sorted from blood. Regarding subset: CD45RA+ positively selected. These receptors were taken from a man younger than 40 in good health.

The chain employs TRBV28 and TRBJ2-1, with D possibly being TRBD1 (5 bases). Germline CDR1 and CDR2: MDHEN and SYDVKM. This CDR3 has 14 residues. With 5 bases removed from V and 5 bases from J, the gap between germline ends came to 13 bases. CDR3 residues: CASSEKRQHNEQFF. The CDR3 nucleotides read TGTGCCAGCAGTGAGAAGAGACAGCACAATGAGCAGTTCTTC. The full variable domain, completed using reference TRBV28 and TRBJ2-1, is DVKVTQSSRYLVKRTGEKVFLECVQDMDHENMFWYRQDPGLGLRLIYFSYDVKMKEKGDIPEGYSVSREKKERFSLILESASTNQTSMYLCASSEKRQHNEQFFGPGTRLTVL.

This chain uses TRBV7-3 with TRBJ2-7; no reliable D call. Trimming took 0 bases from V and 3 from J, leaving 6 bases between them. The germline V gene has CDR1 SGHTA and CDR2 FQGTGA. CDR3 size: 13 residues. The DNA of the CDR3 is TGTGCCAGCAGCTTAACAACAAGCTACGAGCAGTACTTC. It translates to CASSLTTSYEQYF.

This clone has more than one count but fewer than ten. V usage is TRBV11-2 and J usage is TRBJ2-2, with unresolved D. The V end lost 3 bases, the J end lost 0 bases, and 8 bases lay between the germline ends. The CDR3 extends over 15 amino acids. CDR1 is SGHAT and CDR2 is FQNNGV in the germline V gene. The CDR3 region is CASSFRAPNTGELFF. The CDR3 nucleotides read TGTGCCAGCAGCTTTCGGGCCCCGAACACCGGGGAGCTGTTTTTT.

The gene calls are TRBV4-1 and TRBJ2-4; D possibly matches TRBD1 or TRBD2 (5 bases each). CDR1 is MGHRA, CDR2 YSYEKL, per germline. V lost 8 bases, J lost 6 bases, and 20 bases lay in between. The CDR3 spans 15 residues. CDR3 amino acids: CASAHLRDPRNIQYF. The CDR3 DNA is TGCGCCAGCGCACATCTTCGGGACCCAAGAAACATTCAGTACTTC.

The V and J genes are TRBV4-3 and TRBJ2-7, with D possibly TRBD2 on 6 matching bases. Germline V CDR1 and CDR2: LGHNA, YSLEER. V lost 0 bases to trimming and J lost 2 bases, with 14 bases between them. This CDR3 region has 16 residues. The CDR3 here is CASSQEWGTLTYEQYF. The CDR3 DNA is TGCGCCAGCAGCCAAGAGTGGGGGACTCTGACCTACGAGCAGTACTTC.

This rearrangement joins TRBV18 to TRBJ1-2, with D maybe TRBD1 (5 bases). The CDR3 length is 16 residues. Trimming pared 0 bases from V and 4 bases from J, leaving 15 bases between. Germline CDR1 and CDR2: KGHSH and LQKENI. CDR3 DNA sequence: TGTGCCAGCTCACCACCGTGGGGCTGGGAAGGCTATGGCTACACCTTC. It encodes CASSPPWGWEGYGYTF.

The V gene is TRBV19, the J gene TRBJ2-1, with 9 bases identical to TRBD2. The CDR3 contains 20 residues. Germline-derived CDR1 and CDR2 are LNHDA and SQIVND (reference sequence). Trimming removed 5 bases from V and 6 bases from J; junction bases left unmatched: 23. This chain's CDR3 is CASSLGGRGTGTSKVNEQFF. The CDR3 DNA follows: TGTGCCAGTAGTCTGGGGGGCAGGGGGACCGGGACTAGCAAGGTCAATGAGCAGTTCTTC.

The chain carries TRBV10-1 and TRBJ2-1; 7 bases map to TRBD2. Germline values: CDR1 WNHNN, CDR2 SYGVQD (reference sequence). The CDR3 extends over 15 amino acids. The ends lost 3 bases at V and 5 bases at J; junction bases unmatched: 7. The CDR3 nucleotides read TGCGCCAGCAGTGACCCTCGGGGGGTACACAATGAGCAGTTCTTC. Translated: CASSDPRGVHNEQFF.